A selection of T cell receptor beta chains follows, all from one sample in a study of identical twins. TCRdb re-called the 5' RACE reads through MiXCR, storing one row per CDR3 protein. This table has 690,000 or so distinct CDR3 sequences, 8% to 9% appearing once. This sample was also put to use in a study of yellow fever vaccine responses in identical twins.

The sample comprised PBMCs. The receptors shown here come from a woman in her late teens or twenties in good health. Both conserved end residues are part of each CDR3. Each record gives: clone size, D gene, J gene, V gene, CDR3 protein, CDR3 DNA. D genes are given only for firm matches. Clone size is shown for a subset of rows, as once, few, many or a class of expanded clone.

>many|NA|TRBJ2-2|TRBV12-3/TRBV12-4
CASQKSYSGELFF
TGTGCCAGCCAAAAGAGTTATTCGGGGGAGCTGTTTTTT
>once|NA|TRBJ2-1|TRBV14
CASSQAVFQYNEQFF
TGTGCCAGCAGCCAAGCGGTTTTTCAATACAATGAGCAGTTCTTC
>NA|NA|TRBJ2-3|TRBV4-2
CASRGAASTDTQYF
TGTGCCAGCAGAGGAGCGGCTAGCACAGATACGCAGTATTTT
>NA|NA|TRBJ2-5|TRBV6-5
CASSYSRWERETQYF
TGTGCCAGCAGTTACTCTCGTTGGGAGAGAGAGACCCAGTACTTC
>few|TRBD1|TRBJ2-5|TRBV11-2
CASSLGQGVGSETQYF
TGTGCCAGCAGCTTAGGACAGGGAGTTGGTTCAGAGACCCAGTACTTC
>NA|NA|TRBJ2-5|TRBV2
CASSEARWEGSF
TGTGCCAGCAGTGAAGCGCGTTGGGAAGGTAGCTTC
>many|TRBD2|TRBJ2-1|TRBV29-1
CSSEKNSGYNEQFF
TGCAGCTCGGAGAAGAATAGCGGGTACAATGAGCAGTTCTTC
>NA|TRBD2|TRBJ2-5|TRBV20-1
CSAGLAGAQRSQETQYF
TGCAGTGCAGGCCTAGCGGGGGCCCAGCGATCACAAGAGACCCAGTACTTC
>NA|TRBD2|TRBJ2-1|TRBV10-3
CAISESLAGKDNEQFF
TGTGCCATCAGTGAGTCCCTAGCGGGGAAAGACAATGAGCAGTTCTTC
>NA|TRBD2|TRBJ2-3|TRBV7-9
CASSQGTSGLGTDTQYF
TGTGCCAGCAGCCAAGGGACTAGCGGGTTAGGTACAGATACGCAGTATTTT
>few|NA|TRBJ2-7|TRBV6-1
CASSEAWAGALPYEQYF
TGTGCCAGCAGTGAAGCTTGGGCAGGGGCCCTTCCCTACGAGCAGTACTTC
>few|TRBD1|TRBJ2-2|TRBV6-1
CASRPTGVTGELFF
TGTGCCAGCAGGCCGACAGGGGTAACCGGGGAGCTGTTTTTT
>many|NA|TRBJ2-7|TRBV5-1
CASSLLAALGEQYF
TGCGCCAGCAGCTTGCTAGCCGCCCTGGGTGAGCAGTACTTC